The 26 T cell receptor beta chains listed next were all sequenced from one sample in a study of beta chain features in type 1 diabetes. Study observations and caveats: Across all four CD4+ subsets, people with type 1 diabetes showed modestly shorter TCRB CDR3s.

No antigen is known for these receptors. Every isolated RNA sample was fully reverse transcribed, so sequencing captured expressed TCRB transcripts. Profiled with immunoSEQ multiplex PCR; TCRdb holds only in-frame clones, not every one. The repertoire holds 250,000 to 350,000 clones, with 13% to 15% as singletons. Sequencing input: naive CD4+ T cells from blood. These receptors were taken from a man in his thirties or forties with type 1 diabetes.

The chain employs TRBV7-2 and TRBJ2-7, with D unresolved. The CDR3 runs 13 residues. V dropped 4 bases and J dropped 4 bases, with 11 bases sitting between them. Per the germline V gene, CDR1 is SGHTA and CDR2 is FQGNSA. CDR3 sequence (DNA): TGTGCCAGCAGCTCGAGCCCCGGGTACGAGCAGTACTTC. Translated, it gives CASSSSPGYEQYF.

The J gene is TRBJ1-4, the V gene TRBV27; 8 nucleotides line up with TRBD1. CDR1 is MNHEY, CDR2 SMNVEV, per germline (reference sequence). The J segment lost 8 bases and the V segment lost 5 bases, leaving 7 bases of the junction unmatched. CDR3 length: 14 amino acids. This CDR3 is CASSLRTGNEKLFF. In nucleotides, the CDR3 is TGTGCCAGCAGTCTAAGGACAGGGAACGAAAAACTGTTTTTT.

As for this clone: The sample holds other DNA sequences that translate to the same CDR3. The CDR3: CASSSQGYEQYF. The CDR3 nucleotides read TGTGCCAGCAGCTCTCAGGGGTACGAGCAGTACTTC. V and J are TRBV7-9 and TRBJ2-7, with TRBD1 as a possible D gene (6 bases). Trimming took off 4 bases at V and 4 bases at J, with 8 bases between the two ends. This CDR3 is 12 amino acids long. Germline lookup yields CDR1 SEHNR and CDR2 FQNEAQ (reference sequence).

The table lists this clone with a few counts. This chain connects TRBV5-6 to TRBJ2-7; 9 bases are shared with TRBD1. The CDR3 is 13 residues long. The germline CDR1 and CDR2 sequences are SGHDT and YYEEEE. Trimming cost V 4 bases and J 6 bases; bases outside gene matches: 5. CDR3 DNA sequence: TGTGCCAGCAGCCGGGGACAGGGTGGCGAGCAGTACTTC. Protein: CASSRGQGGEQYF.

The V gene is TRBV5-1, the J gene TRBJ2-1, with 9 bases that match TRBD1. In germline, CDR1 is SGHRS, CDR2 YFSETQ. V dropped 7 bases and J dropped 4; count of bases not matched to a gene: 6. The CDR3 has 14 residues. CDR3 in DNA: TGCGCCAGCTTACCGGGACAGGGATACAATGAGCAGTTCTTC. Translating gives CASLPGQGYNEQFF. The variable domain in full, completed from reference TRBV5-1 and TRBJ2-1, reads KAGVTQTPRYLIKTRGQQVTLSCSPISGHRSVSWYQQTPGQGLQFLFEYFSETQRNKGNFPGRFSGRQFSNSRSEMNVSTLELGDSALYLCASLPGQGYNEQFFGPGTRLTVL.

This clone turned up a few times. CDR3 bases: TGTGCCAGCAGTGAGAAATTTCCCGGGACAGGACACGAGCAGTACTTC. It specifies CASSEKFPGTGHEQYF. The J gene is TRBJ2-7, the V gene TRBV6-1; 8 positions agree with TRBD1. The CDR3 has 16 residues. Trimming cost V 3 bases and J 5 bases; bases outside gene matches: 12. Germline CDR1 is MNHNS and CDR2 is SASEGT.

This clone was recorded a few times. CDR3 amino acids: CASSLDSNTEAFF. DNA of the CDR3: TGTGCCAGCAGCCTGGACTCTAACACTGAAGCTTTCTTT. V and J are TRBV4-2 and TRBJ1-1; D is unclear. The CDR3 runs to 13 residues. The V and J ends lost 4 bases and 2 bases respectively, with 8 bases between them. CDR1 is LGHNA and CDR2 is YNFKEQ in the germline V gene.

The J gene is TRBJ2-7, the V gene TRBV7-9; the D is unclear. Germline-derived CDR1 and CDR2 are SEHNR and FQNEAQ (reference sequence). Deletions cut 3 bases from V and 6 bases from J, with 6 bases between. CDR3 length equals 11 residues. The CDR3 protein is CASSFQSEQYF. The CDR3 region has the DNA TGTGCCAGCAGCTTTCAGTCCGAGCAGTACTTC.

This clone has just a few counts. The chain carries TRBV18 and TRBJ1-2; a possible D gene is TRBD1 (6 bases). This CDR3 has 13 residues. The germline V and J ends were trimmed by 3 bases and 3 bases, with 8 bases remaining between them. Germline loops: CDR1 KGHSH, CDR2 LQKENI. The CDR3 nucleotides read TGTGCCAGCTCACCTTCAGGGGACTATGGCTACACCTTC. Its translation: CASSPSGDYGYTF.

The chain uses TRBV15 and TRBJ2-2; TRBD2 aligns across 9 bases. This CDR3 has 15 residues. Germline CDR1 reads LNHNV; CDR2 reads YYDKDF (reference sequence). The ends lost 4 bases at V and 4 bases at J; junction bases unmatched: 4. In nucleotides, the CDR3 is TGTGCCACCAGCAAGGGACTAGCATCCACCGGGGAGCTGTTTTTT. Residues: CATSKGLASTGELFF. The full variable domain, completed using reference TRBV15 and TRBJ2-2, is DAMVIQNPRYQVTQFGKPVTLSCSQTLNHNVMYWYQQKSSQAPKLLFHYYDKDFNNEADTPDNFQSRRPNTSFCFLDIRSPGLGDTAMYLCATSKGLASTGELFFGEGSRLTVL.

This clone was detected a few times. The V call is TRBV28, the J call TRBJ1-2; TRBD1 agrees at 7 bases. With 6 bases clipped from V and 4 bases from J, the junction kept 8 bases outside the gene matches. Germline CDR1 is MDHEN and CDR2 is SYDVKM. This CDR3 contains 14 residues. The CDR3, as DNA: TGTGCCAGCAGCCGACGGACAGGACCCTATGGCTACACCTTC. It specifies CASSRRTGPYGYTF.

The chain recombines TRBV5-1 with TRBJ2-1; the D is unclear. V was trimmed by 0 bases and J by 6 bases, leaving 10 bases between them. The CDR3 has 14 amino acids. Germline CDR1 reads SGHRS; CDR2 reads YFSETQ. The CDR3 spells CASSLEAVSNEQFF. The CDR3, as DNA: TGCGCCAGCAGCTTGGAGGCGGTGAGCAATGAGCAGTTCTTC. Together with reference TRBV5-1 and TRBJ2-1, the CDR3 gives the full variable domain: KAGVTQTPRYLIKTRGQQVTLSCSPISGHRSVSWYQQTPGQGLQFLFEYFSETQRNKGNFPGRFSGRQFSNSRSEMNVSTLELGDSALYLCASSLEAVSNEQFFGPGTRLTVL.

This chain connects TRBV7-3 to TRBJ2-7; 8 bases line up with TRBD1. There are 13 residues in the CDR3. Germline trimming cut 5 bases from V and 3 bases from J; bases unmatched to any gene: 3. The germline gives CDR1 SGHTA, CDR2 FQGTGA. This CDR3 is CASSHTGGYEQYF. In nucleotides, the CDR3 is TGTGCCAGCAGCCATACAGGGGGCTACGAGCAGTACTTC.

The sample holds a few counts of this clone. The rearrangement links TRBV9 to TRBJ2-5; D is ambiguous. The CDR3 covers 15 residues. V was shortened by 0 bases and J by 4 bases, with 13 bases between the two germline ends. Germline lookup yields CDR1 SGDLS and CDR2 YYNGEE. CDR3 coding DNA: TGTGCCAGCAGCGTAGCGGGTCACACGCCAGAGACCCAGTACTTC. As protein: CASSVAGHTPETQYF.

The CDR3 reads CASSGGTVNTGELFF. The CDR3 coding sequence is TGCGCCAGCAGCGGCGGGACGGTGAACACCGGGGAGCTGTTTTTT. The chain couples TRBV5-1 to TRBJ2-2; a possible D gene is TRBD2 (6 bases). V gave up 4 bases and J gave up 1 base, with 11 bases separating them. Germline V lookup: CDR1 SGHRS, CDR2 YFSETQ. The CDR3 runs 15 residues.

The chain joins TRBV1 to TRBJ1-3. TRBV1 is a pseudogene segment. The CDR3 has 14 residues. In DNA form, the CDR3 reads TGCACCAGCAGCCGAGGGAGGTCTGGAAACACCATATATTTT. It specifies CTSSRGRSGNTIYF.

This clone was counted a few times. The chain is built from TRBV19 and TRBJ2-1; 8 bases line up with TRBD1. CDR1 is LNHDA, CDR2 SQIVND, per germline (reference sequence). The CDR3 loop spans 16 amino acids. Unmatched junction bases numbered 13, after V lost 5 bases and J lost 7 bases. CDR3 protein: CASSFLRTGNSNEQFF. In nucleotides, the CDR3 is TGTGCCAGTAGTTTCTTGAGGACAGGGAATTCTAATGAGCAGTTCTTC.

This clone has just a few counts. The rearrangement links TRBV4-3 to TRBJ2-7; D perhaps matches TRBD1 (6 bases). V was cut by 1 base and J by 7 bases, with 17 bases left in between. Germline loops: CDR1 LGHNA, CDR2 YSLEER. The CDR3 is 15 residues long. CDR3 nucleotides: TGCGCCAGCAGCCAAGGTGGCGGACAGCCAGGGGAGCAGTACTTC. This codes for CASSQGGGQPGEQYF.

This clone has just a few counts. The V gene is TRBV29-1, the J gene TRBJ1-2; D is uncertain. The germline V gene encodes CDR1 SQVTM and CDR2 ANQGSEA. Trimming stripped 7 bases from V and 7 bases from J, with 7 bases between. The CDR3 totals 9 residues. The CDR3 region has the DNA TGCAGCGCACAACCTGGCTACACCTTC. This sequence encodes CSAQPGYTF.

V usage is TRBV27 and J usage is TRBJ2-6; 10 nucleotides match TRBD2. Per germline, CDR1 MNHEY and CDR2 SMNVEV (reference sequence). V gave up 5 bases and J gave up 0 bases; unmatched junction bases: 7. CDR3 length: 18 amino acids. The CDR3 reads CASSLAGATSSGANVLTF. The CDR3 DNA reads as TGTGCCAGCAGTCTAGCGGGAGCCACCAGCTCTGGGGCCAACGTCCTGACTTTC.

This clone was observed a few times. The sample has other DNA sequences that encode this CDR3 too. The chain recombines TRBV5-1 with TRBJ1-1; possibly TRBD1 for D (6 bases). Germline loops: CDR1 SGHRS, CDR2 YFSETQ. The CDR3 length is 13 residues. The germline V and J ends were trimmed by 5 bases and 1 base, with 9 bases remaining between them. In nucleotides, the CDR3 is TGCGCCAGCAGTTTACAGGGGAACACTGAAGCTTTCTTT. Residues: CASSLQGNTEAFF.

J is TRBJ2-3 and V is TRBV19; tentatively, D is TRBD2 (5 bases). This CDR3 is 14 amino acids long. The germline gives CDR1 LNHDA, CDR2 SQIVND (reference sequence). V dropped 3 bases and J dropped 1 base, with 8 bases sitting between them. CDR3 sequence: CASSIRRGTDTQYF. The CDR3 nucleotides are TGTGCCAGTAGTATCCGGCGGGGCACAGATACGCAGTATTTT.

The V call is TRBV5-1, the J call TRBJ1-2, with 9 bases lining up with TRBD1. The V gene's germline CDR1 is SGHRS and CDR2 YFSETQ. This CDR3 contains 13 residues. The ends lost 4 bases at V and 8 bases at J; junction bases unmatched: 6. The CDR3 region is CASSGGQGEGYTF. The CDR3 region has the DNA TGCGCCAGCAGCGGGGGACAGGGTGAGGGCTACACCTTC.

This clone turned up a few times. The rearrangement joins TRBV4-3 to TRBJ2-7; 7 bases are a match to TRBD1. Trimming cost V 1 base and J 4 bases; bases outside gene matches: 7. This CDR3 has 15 residues. Germline loops: CDR1 LGHNA, CDR2 YSLEER. CDR3 nucleotides: TGCGCCAGCAGCCAAGCCCACAGGGGAGCTTACGAGCAGTACTTC. Protein product: CASSQAHRGAYEQYF.

This clone appeared a few times. This chain joins TRBV7-2 and TRBJ2-4, with D perhaps TRBD1 (6 bases). Trimming shortened V by 5 bases and J by 8 bases, and 13 bases separated the two germline ends. The germline CDR1 and CDR2 sequences are SGHTA and FQGNSA. This CDR3 region has 13 residues. The CDR3 reads CASSRQGRDIQYF. DNA of the CDR3: TGTGCCAGCAGCAGGCAGGGGAGAGACATTCAGTACTTC.

This clone has a handful of counts. V is TRBV5-1 and J is TRBJ2-3, with 8 nucleotides matching TRBD2. Germline V gene sequence: CDR1 SGHRS, CDR2 YFSETQ. The V gene end was trimmed by 4 bases and the J gene end by 6 bases; junction bases not matched to a gene: 10. CDR3 size: 15 residues. The CDR3 DNA is TGCGCCAGCAGCACCGGGACTAGTAACGGGGATACGCAGTATTTT. Protein product: CASSTGTSNGDTQYF.